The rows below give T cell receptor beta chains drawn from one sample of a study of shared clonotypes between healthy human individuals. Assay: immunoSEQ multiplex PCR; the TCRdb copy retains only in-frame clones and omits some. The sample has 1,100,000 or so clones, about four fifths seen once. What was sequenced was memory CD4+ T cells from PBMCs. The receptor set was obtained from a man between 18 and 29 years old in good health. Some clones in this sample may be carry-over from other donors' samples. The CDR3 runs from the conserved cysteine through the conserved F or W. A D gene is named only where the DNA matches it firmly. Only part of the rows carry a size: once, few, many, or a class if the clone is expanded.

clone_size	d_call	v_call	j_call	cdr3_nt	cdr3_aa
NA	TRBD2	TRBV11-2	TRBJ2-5	TGTGCCAGCTCGGTGGGGACTAGCGGGAGTTTGGAGACCCAGTACTTC	CASSVGTSGSLETQYF
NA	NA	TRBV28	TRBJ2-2	TGTGCCAGCAGTTTAACCAGGGCATACACCGGGGAGCTGTTTTTT	CASSLTRAYTGELFF
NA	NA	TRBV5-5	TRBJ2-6	TGTGCCAGCAGCTTCGGTTTCCCCCCCTCTGGGGCCAACGTCCTGACTTTC	CASSFGFPPSGANVLTF
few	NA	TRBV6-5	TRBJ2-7	TGTGCCAGCAGGCAGGGTGCCTACGAGCAGTACTTC	CASRQGAYEQYF
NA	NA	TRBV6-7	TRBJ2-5	TGTGCCAGCAGTTACTCGCTGAGGGCCCAAGAGACCCAGTACTTC	CASSYSLRAQETQYF
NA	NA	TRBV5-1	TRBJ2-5	TGCGCCAGCACGCCGACCCGGACCGACCTTATGTTTGAGACCCAGTACTTC	CASTPTRTDLMFETQYF
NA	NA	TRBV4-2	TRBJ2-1	TGTGCCAGCAGCCAAGAGGCCTCATTCAATGAGCAGTTCTTC	CASSQEASFNEQFF
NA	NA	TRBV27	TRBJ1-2	TGTGCCAGCAGTTTAGGCAGGGCCTATGGCTACACCTTC	CASSLGRAYGYTF
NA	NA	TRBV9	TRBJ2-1	TGTGCCAGCAGCCCGCAATCGTGGCGGCTGATCCAGAGCTCCTACAATGAGCAGTTCTTC	CASSPQSWRLIQSSYNEQFF
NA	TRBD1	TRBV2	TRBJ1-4	TGTGCCAGCTCCCGGGACAGGGACGAAAAACTGTTTTTT	CASSRDRDEKLFF
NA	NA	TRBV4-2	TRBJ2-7	TGTGCCAGCAGCCATACTAACAGGGCGGAGGAGCAGTACTTC	CASSHTNRAEEQYF
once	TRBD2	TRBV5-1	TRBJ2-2	TGCGCCAGCACCGGACTAGCGGGAGGTAAAGGCGGGGAGCTGTTTTTT	CASTGLAGGKGGELFF
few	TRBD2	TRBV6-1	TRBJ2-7	TGTGCCAGCGACCCGGGAGGTGCGGACTACGAGCAGTACTTC	CASDPGGADYEQYF
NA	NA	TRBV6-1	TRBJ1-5	TGTGCCAGCACAGGGTTAAGTCAGCCCCAGCATTTT	CASTGLSQPQHF
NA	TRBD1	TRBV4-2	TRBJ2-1	TGTGCCAGCAGCCATTCTTCAGGGGGCCGAAGGGATGAGCAGTTCTTC	CASSHSSGGRRDEQFF
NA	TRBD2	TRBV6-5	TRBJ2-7	TGTGCCAGCAGTTCCGCCGGGACTAGCGGACTATACGAGCAGTACTTC	CASSSAGTSGLYEQYF
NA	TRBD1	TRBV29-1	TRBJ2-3	TGCAGCGTTAAACAGGGGACAGATACGCAGTATTTT	CSVKQGTDTQYF
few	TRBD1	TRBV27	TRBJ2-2	TGTGCCAGCAGTTTATCCCCCGGACAGGGACACGGGGAGCTGTTTTTT	CASSLSPGQGHGELFF
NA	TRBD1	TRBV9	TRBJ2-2	TGTGCCAGCAGCGAAGGACAGGGGGCCGGGGAGCTGTTTTTT	CASSEGQGAGELFF
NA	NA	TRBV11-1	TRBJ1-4	TGTGCCAGCAGCTCCCATTCCGGGGCGGAAAAACTGTTTTTT	CASSSHSGAEKLFF
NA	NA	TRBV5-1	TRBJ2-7	TGCGCCAGCAGCTTCACCGGGACGACTTCCGAGCAGTACTTC	CASSFTGTTSEQYF
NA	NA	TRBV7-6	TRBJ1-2	TGTGCCAGCAGCCCCTCGGGGGGATATGGCTACACCTTC	CASSPSGGYGYTF
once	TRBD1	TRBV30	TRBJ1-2	TGTGCCTGGTACAGGACAGGAGGCTACACCTTC	CAWYRTGGYTF
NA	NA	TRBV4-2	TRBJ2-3	TGTGCCAGCAGCCAAGATTTGGACGTCGAAGGTTCAGATACGCAGTATTTT	CASSQDLDVEGSDTQYF
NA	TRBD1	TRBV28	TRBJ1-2	TGTGCCAGCAGTTTGGGGGGGACAGTCGGAATTTATGGCTACACCTTC	CASSLGGTVGIYGYTF
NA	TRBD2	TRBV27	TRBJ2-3	TGTGCCAGCAGTGCTTGGACTAGCGGACCCAAAGATACGCAGTATTTT	CASSAWTSGPKDTQYF
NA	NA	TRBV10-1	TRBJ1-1	TGCGCCAGCAGTTTCACGACAGTGTCTGAAGCTTTCTTT	CASSFTTVSEAFF
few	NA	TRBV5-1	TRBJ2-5	TGCGCCAGCAGCTTTAGGGAGACCCAGTACTTC	CASSFRETQYF
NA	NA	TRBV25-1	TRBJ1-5	TGTGCCAGCAGTAAGGGGGGATACAATCAGCCCCAGCATTTT	CASSKGGYNQPQHF
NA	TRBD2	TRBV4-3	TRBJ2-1	TGCGCCAGCAGCCATGGGGTAGCGGGAGGGAGTGGGAATGAGCAGTTCTTC	CASSHGVAGGSGNEQFF
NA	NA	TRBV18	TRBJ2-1	TGTGCCAGCTCAAACGGGATCGGGCAGGATGAGCAGTTCTTC	CASSNGIGQDEQFF
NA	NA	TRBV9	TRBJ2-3	TGTGCCAGCAGCGTAGGAGGTGCAGATACGCAGTATTTT	CASSVGGADTQYF
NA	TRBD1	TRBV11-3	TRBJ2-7	TGTGCCAGCAGTACCGGGACAGGGGGTGGCGAGCAGTACTTC	CASSTGTGGGEQYF
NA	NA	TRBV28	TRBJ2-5	TGTGCCAGCAGGAGCACGCAGGAGACCCAGTACTTC	CASRSTQETQYF
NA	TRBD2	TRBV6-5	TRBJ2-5	TGTGCCAGCAGGCTAGCGGGGAACCAAGAGACCCAGTACTTC	CASRLAGNQETQYF
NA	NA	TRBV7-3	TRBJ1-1	TGTGCCAGCAGCCGGTATAGTGGGCAGGCTTACACTGAAGCTTTCTTT	CASSRYSGQAYTEAFF
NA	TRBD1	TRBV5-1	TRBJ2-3	TGCGCCAGCAGCTTGGAAGGGGGCCCCGCCTATACGCAGTATTTT	CASSLEGGPAYTQYF
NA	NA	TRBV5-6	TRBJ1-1	TGTGCCAGCAGCTTGGGTACCTGGAACACTGAAGCTTTCTTT	CASSLGTWNTEAFF
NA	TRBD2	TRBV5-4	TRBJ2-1	TGTGCCAGCAGCTTGGGTGGGGCTAGCGGAACCTACAATGAGCAGTTCTTC	CASSLGGASGTYNEQFF
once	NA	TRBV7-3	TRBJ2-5	TGTGCCAGCAGCTTTTCCCCCCCCGGAACCCCAGCGAACGGGACCCAGTACTTC	CASSFSPPGTPANGTQYF